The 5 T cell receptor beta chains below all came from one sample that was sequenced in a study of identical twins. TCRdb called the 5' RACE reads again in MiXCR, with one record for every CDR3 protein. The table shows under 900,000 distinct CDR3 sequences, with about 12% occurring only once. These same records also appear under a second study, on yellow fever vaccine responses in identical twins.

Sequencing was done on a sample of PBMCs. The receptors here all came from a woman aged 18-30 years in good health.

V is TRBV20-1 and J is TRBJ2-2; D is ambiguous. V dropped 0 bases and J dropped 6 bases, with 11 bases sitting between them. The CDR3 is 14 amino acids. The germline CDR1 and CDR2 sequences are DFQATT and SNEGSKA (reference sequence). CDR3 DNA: TGCAGTGCTAGAGATTTTCGGGCTGCCGGGGAGCTGTTTTTT. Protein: CSARDFRAAGELFF.

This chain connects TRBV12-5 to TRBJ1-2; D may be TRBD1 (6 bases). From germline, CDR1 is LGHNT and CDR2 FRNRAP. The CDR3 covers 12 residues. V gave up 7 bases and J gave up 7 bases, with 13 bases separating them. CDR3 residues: CASAGQRGGYTF. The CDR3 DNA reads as TGTGCTAGTGCTGGACAGCGAGGTGGCTACACCTTC.

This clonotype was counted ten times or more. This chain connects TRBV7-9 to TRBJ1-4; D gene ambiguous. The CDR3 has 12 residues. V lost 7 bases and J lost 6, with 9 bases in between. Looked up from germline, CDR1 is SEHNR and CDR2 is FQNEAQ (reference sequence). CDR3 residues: CASTSQDEKLFF. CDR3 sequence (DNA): TGTGCCAGCACTTCACAAGATGAAAAACTGTTTTTT. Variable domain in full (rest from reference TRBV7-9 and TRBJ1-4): DTGVSQNPRHKITKRGQNVTFRCDPISEHNRLYWYRQTLGQGPEFLTYFQNEAQLEKSRLLSDRFSAERPKGSFSTLEIQRTEQGDSAMYLCASTSQDEKLFFGSGTQLSVL.

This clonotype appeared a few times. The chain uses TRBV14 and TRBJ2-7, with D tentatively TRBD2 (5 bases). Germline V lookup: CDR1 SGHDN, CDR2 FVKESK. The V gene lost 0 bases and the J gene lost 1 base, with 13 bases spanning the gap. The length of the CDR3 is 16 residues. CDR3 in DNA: TGTGCCAGCAGCCAAGATAGGGTAGCGCGTTCCTACGAGCAGTACTTC. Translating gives CASSQDRVARSYEQYF.

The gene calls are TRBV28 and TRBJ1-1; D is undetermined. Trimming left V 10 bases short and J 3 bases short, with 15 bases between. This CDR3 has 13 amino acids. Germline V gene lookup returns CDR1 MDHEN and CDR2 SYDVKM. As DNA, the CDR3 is TGTGCCACCAGACCCCCCGGGGACACTGAAGCTTTCTTT. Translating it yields CATRPPGDTEAFF.